This TCR beta chain was sequenced in a study of control samples from healthy donors and cancer patients. With regard to this clone: Other DNA variants within this sample encode the same CDR3.

The assay was immunoSEQ multiplex PCR, and TCRdb's table has in-frame clones only and misses some. This sample has 150,000 to 200,000 clones, with around nine tenths found just once. Germline V gene lookup returns CDR1 SGDLS and CDR2 YYNGEE. The CDR3 has 15 amino acids. V lost 0 bases and J lost 3; bases outside the gene matches: 1. V and J are TRBV9 and TRBJ1-3; 9 bases match TRBD1. The clonotype comes from a man aged 25-40 years in good health. The sample consisted of blood. The CDR3 nucleotides are TGTGCCAGCAGCGTAGGGACAGGGGTTGGAAACACCATATATTTT. Its protein is CASSVGTGVGNTIYF.